Listed below are T cell receptor beta chains from one sample, sequenced in a study of control samples from healthy donors and cancer patients. Measured with immunoSEQ multiplex PCR; TCRdb has only the in-frame clones, and not every one. The sample lists 80,000 to 100,000 clones, almost 90% occurring once. The sequenced sample was blood. The source is a man in his thirties or forties in good health. Each CDR3 is given with its conserved first and last residue. The D gene is left open where the match is weak. Clone size is shown for a subset of rows, as once, few, many or a class of expanded clone.

>TRBD2|few|TRBJ2-3|TRBV9
TGTGCCAGCAGCCTCGGACTAGCGGGATACACAGATACGCAGTATTTT
CASSLGLAGYTDTQYF
>NA|NA|TRBJ1-6|TRBV7-2
TGTGCCAGCAGCTTAGTAAATTCACCCCTCCACTTT
CASSLVNSPLHF
>TRBD2|NA|TRBJ2-1|TRBV5-4
TGTGCCAGCAGCTTGGGATGGGACGGGAGGGTCTCCTACAATGAGCAGTTCTTC
CASSLGWDGRVSYNEQFF
>NA|few|TRBJ2-7|TRBV7-2
TGTGCCAGCAGCTTAGGTCCGGCGGCTAGCTCCTACGAGCAGTACTTC
CASSLGPAASSYEQYF
>NA|NA|TRBJ1-1|TRBV5-4
TGTGCCAGCAGCCTAGGGTTCGAAGCTTTCTTT
CASSLGFEAFF
>NA|NA|TRBJ1-1|TRBV11-2
TGTGCCAGCAGCTTAGTCGAGAACACTGAAGCTTTCTTT
CASSLVENTEAFF
>NA|NA|TRBJ2-1|TRBV25-1
TGTGCCAGCAGTGAATACAGGGTCTCCTACAATGAGCAGTTCTTC
CASSEYRVSYNEQFF
>TRBD1|NA|TRBJ1-4|TRBV18
TGTGCCAGCTCACCATTTCAAACAGGGGAAGGCGTTGAAAAACTGTTTTTT
CASSPFQTGEGVEKLFF
>TRBD1|NA|TRBJ2-7|TRBV27
TGTGCCAGCAGCCCCGGGACAGGGGGTGTCTACGAGCAGTACTTC
CASSPGTGGVYEQYF
>NA|NA|TRBJ2-5|TRBV9
TGTGCCAGCAGCGTATCCCCGACAGAACAAGAGACCCAGTACTTC
CASSVSPTEQETQYF
>TRBD2|NA|TRBJ2-3|TRBV7-3
TGTGCCAGCAGCTTAACGCTAGCGGGGGGCACAGATACGCAGTATTTT
CASSLTLAGGTDTQYF
>NA|once|TRBJ2-7|TRBV7-2
TGTGCCAGCAGCTTAATGGGGGAACACGAGCAGTACTTC
CASSLMGEHEQYF
>NA|NA|TRBJ1-5|TRBV19
TGTGCCACCCCCGGACCCCGAAAGGACAGAAACTTCAGCAATCAGCCCCAGCATTTT
CATPGPRKDRNFSNQPQHF
>NA|NA|TRBJ2-3|TRBV24-1
TGTGCCACCAGTGATTTGGAGGAGAGCGGCACAGATACGCAGTATTTT
CATSDLEESGTDTQYF
>NA|NA|TRBJ1-6|TRBV6-6
TGTGCCAGCAGTTACAATGGAGGCGGGGCGAATTCACCCCTCCACTTT
CASSYNGGGANSPLHF
>NA|NA|TRBJ2-2|TRBV19
TGTGCCAGTAGTCCAGGCAGGGTCGGGACCGGGGAGCTGTTTTTT
CASSPGRVGTGELFF
>NA|few|TRBJ2-3|TRBV12-3/TRBV12-4
TGTGCCAGCAGTTTAGCGATAAATACGCAGTATTTT
CASSLAINTQYF
>NA|NA|TRBJ1-1|TRBV12-3/TRBV12-4
TGTGCCAGCGCCCAGGGTCTAGACACTGAAGCTTTCTTT
CASAQGLDTEAFF
>NA|NA|TRBJ1-2|TRBV2
TGTGCCAGCGCATTTGGTGTAGGGGATGGCTACACCTTC
CASAFGVGDGYTF
>TRBD2|NA|TRBJ2-3|TRBV11-2
TGTGCCAGCAGCTTAATGGGGCTAGCGGCCTTGCAGTATTTT
CASSLMGLAALQYF
>NA|NA|TRBJ2-6|TRBV19
TGTGCCAGTAGTGTCTCTGGGGCCAACGTCCTGACTTTC
CASSVSGANVLTF
>NA|NA|TRBJ2-3|TRBV25-1
TGTGCCAGCTTAAAACCCAGCACAGATACGCAGTATTTT
CASLKPSTDTQYF
>TRBD2|NA|TRBJ2-1|TRBV19
TGTGCCAGTTCCGGGACTAGGGTTGTTTTCAGCTCCTACAATGAGCAGTTCTTC
CASSGTRVVFSSYNEQFF
>TRBD2|NA|TRBJ2-5|TRBV5-1
TGCGCCAGCAGCTTGGTAGCGGGAAAAGAGACCCAGTACTTC
CASSLVAGKETQYF
>NA|NA|TRBJ1-2|TRBV20-1
TGCAGTGCTAGCTGGGGGTATGGCTACACCTTC
CSASWGYGYTF
>NA|NA|TRBJ1-3|TRBV6-5
TGTGCCAGCAAGTCCGGGAGCTCTGGAAACACCATATATTTT
CASKSGSSGNTIYF
>NA|once|TRBJ1-3|TRBV6-5
TGTGCCAGCAGTTGGGGAAAGGGGTACTCTGGAAACACCATATATTTT
CASSWGKGYSGNTIYF
>NA|NA|TRBJ2-2|TRBV19
TGTGCCAGTAGCAGTGGGGGAGTTATCGGGGAGCTGTTTTTT
CASSSGGVIGELFF
>NA|NA|TRBJ1-1|TRBV7-9
TGTGCCAGCAGCTTAGCCCAGGGGTGGGCTGAAGCTTTCTTT
CASSLAQGWAEAFF
>TRBD1|NA|TRBJ1-4|TRBV27
TGTGCCAGCAGTTTATATCGGGACAGGGAATCTAATGAAAAACTGTTTTTT
CASSLYRDRESNEKLFF
>TRBD1|NA|TRBJ2-1|TRBV28
TGTGCCAGCAACCTGAGGGTCGACAGGGGGCTTGGGGATAATGAGCAGTTCTTC
CASNLRVDRGLGDNEQFF
>NA|NA|TRBJ1-6|TRBV27
TGTGCCAGCAGAGCAGACTCCTATAATTCACCCCTCCACTTT
CASRADSYNSPLHF
>NA|NA|TRBJ1-1|TRBV30
TGTGCCTGGGCCGTTCTGACAGGTAACACTGAAGCTTTCTTT
CAWAVLTGNTEAFF
>TRBD2|NA|TRBJ2-1|TRBV10-3
TGTGCCATCAGTGCTCTAGCGGGGGCGGAGGAGCAGTTCTTC
CAISALAGAEEQFF
>NA|NA|TRBJ2-1|TRBV10-1
TGCGCCAGCAGTGTAAGCGTCCGGGATGAGCAGTTCTTC
CASSVSVRDEQFF
>NA|few|TRBJ2-7|TRBV27
TGTGCCAGCAGTTTTGTGTATGGCTACGAGCAGTACTTC
CASSFVYGYEQYF
>NA|NA|TRBJ2-5|TRBV9
TGTGCCAGCAGCGTAACCTGGGACGCGAAAGAGACCCAGTACTTC
CASSVTWDAKETQYF
>TRBD1|NA|TRBJ2-1|TRBV27
TGTGCCAGCAGTTTTCTTCAGGGGGCCAATGAGCAGTTCTTC
CASSFLQGANEQFF
>NA|once|TRBJ1-1|TRBV30
TGTGCCTGGACCGACCTATACACTGAAGCTTTCTTT
CAWTDLYTEAFF
>TRBD2|NA|TRBJ2-1|TRBV30
TGTGCCTGGAGTATTAGCGGGAGTCAAGGCTATGAGCAGTTCTTC
CAWSISGSQGYEQFF
>NA|once|TRBJ2-1|TRBV11-2
TGTGCCAGCAGCTTTGTATACGAGCAGTTCTTC
CASSFVYEQFF
>TRBD2|NA|TRBJ2-1|TRBV20-1
TGCAGTGCTAGTTTGGCTAGCGGGAGCTCCAATGAGCAGTTCTTC
CSASLASGSSNEQFF
>TRBD1|NA|TRBJ1-2|TRBV25-1
TGTGCCAGCAGTGAGACAGGGGATGGGGCTCTCGTCGGCTACACCTTC
CASSETGDGALVGYTF
>NA|NA|TRBJ2-6|TRBV6-5
TGTGCCAGCAGTTCTATTGTTGACTCTGGGGCCAACGTCCTGACTTTC
CASSSIVDSGANVLTF
>NA|NA|TRBJ2-1|TRBV30
TGTGCCTGGGGGCTTTTGAATGAGCAGTTCTTC
CAWGLLNEQFF
>NA|NA|TRBJ2-2|TRBV18
TGTGCCAGCTCACCGACTATTAACACCGGGGAGCTGTTTTTT
CASSPTINTGELFF
>NA|NA|TRBJ1-6|TRBV15
TGTGCCACCAGTCGGGCGCATTCACCCCTCCACTTT
CATSRAHSPLHF
>NA|NA|TRBJ2-7|TRBV28
TGTGCCAGCAGCCCCTTAGGAGCCTACGAGCAGTACTTC
CASSPLGAYEQYF
>NA|NA|TRBJ2-5|TRBV24-1
TGTGCCACCAGTGATGGGACAAAGGTCCAAGAGACCCAGTACTTC
CATSDGTKVQETQYF
>NA|NA|TRBJ1-2|TRBV7-3
TGTGCCAGCACCCCTAAGGGACAACCCTATGGCTACACCTTC
CASTPKGQPYGYTF
>NA|NA|TRBJ2-7|TRBV7-9
TGTGCCAGCGGCGAGTACGGGAGCGAGCAGTACTTC
CASGEYGSEQYF
>NA|NA|TRBJ2-7|TRBV7-9
TGTGCCAGCAGCACACTCCCGACAGGCTACGAGCAGTACTTC
CASSTLPTGYEQYF
>NA|NA|TRBJ2-3|TRBV11-2
TGTGCCAGCAGCGCGACAGATACGCAGTATTTT
CASSATDTQYF
>NA|NA|TRBJ2-1|TRBV4-1
TGCGCCAGCAGCCCAATCAGCGGAAATGAGCAGTTCTTC
CASSPISGNEQFF
>NA|NA|TRBJ2-5|TRBV20-1
TGCAGTGCTACGGGCCGGGAGACCCAGTACTTC
CSATGRETQYF
>NA|NA|TRBJ2-3|TRBV7-9
TGTGCCAGCAGCCAAGCGGCCAGAACGCAGTATTTT
CASSQAARTQYF
>TRBD2|NA|TRBJ2-2|TRBV2
TGTGCCAGCAGTGAAACTAGCGGGAGGGCCGGGGAGCTGTTTTTT
CASSETSGRAGELFF